These 5 T cell receptor beta chains originate from one sample sequenced in a study of cytomegalovirus exposure and HLA in healthy donors. PCR amplification relied on 60 Vbeta primers (plus 13 Jbeta primers). Repertoires were generated with immunoSEQ multiplex PCR, while TCRdb's copy carries only in-frame clones and drops some. The sample carries around 150,000 clones, around 79% recorded once. The specimen was PBMCs. The receptors stem from a middle-aged woman in good health and CMV-seronegative.

Only a few counts were recorded for this clone. V is TRBV27 and J is TRBJ2-6, with 7 bases matching TRBD2. V was pared by 4 bases and J by 2 bases, with 8 bases of the junction left unmatched. From germline, CDR1 is MNHEY and CDR2 SMNVEV (reference sequence). The CDR3 is made up of 17 amino acids. CDR3 residues: CASSWLRGTAGANVLTF. The CDR3 nucleotides read TGTGCCAGCAGTTGGTTGCGGGGGACGGCTGGGGCCAACGTCCTGACTTTC.

The rearrangement uses TRBV28 and TRBJ1-6; no reliable D call. From germline, CDR1 is MDHEN and CDR2 SYDVKM. The CDR3 covers 14 residues. Trimming shortened V by 5 bases and J by 10 bases, and 15 bases separated the two germline ends. DNA for the CDR3: TGTGCCAGCAGTCCCCGAGGAGGTGAATCACCCCTCCACTTT. Amino acids: CASSPRGGESPLHF.

A single count supports this clone. The chain uses TRBV5-1 and TRBJ2-5; 11 nucleotides align to TRBD2. There are 16 residues in the CDR3. Germline lookup yields CDR1 SGHRS and CDR2 YFSETQ. V was pared by 0 bases and J by 4 bases, with 5 bases of the junction left unmatched. The CDR3 coding sequence is TGCGCCAGCAGCTTGGTGGCTAGCGGGGGGACAGAGACCCAGTACTTC. This codes for CASSLVASGGTETQYF. Complete variable domain (other parts from reference TRBV5-1 and TRBJ2-5): KAGVTQTPRYLIKTRGQQVTLSCSPISGHRSVSWYQQTPGQGLQFLFEYFSETQRNKGNFPGRFSGRQFSNSRSEMNVSTLELGDSALYLCASSLVASGGTETQYFGPGTRLLVL.

The chain couples TRBV2 to TRBJ2-3; 13 bases map to TRBD2. The germline CDR1 and CDR2 sequences are SNHLY and FYNNEI. The CDR3 has 17 amino acids. V trimming: 5 bases; J trimming: 3 bases; junction bases outside the gene matches: 8. CDR3: CASSYLRTSGGTDTQYF. The CDR3 region has the DNA TGTGCCAGCAGTTACCTTAGGACTAGCGGGGGAACAGATACGCAGTATTTT.

The rearrangement joins TRBV4-1 to TRBJ2-5; 8 bases are shared with TRBD2. Germline V gene data show CDR1 as MGHRA and CDR2 as YSYEKL. Trimming removed 3 bases from V and 5 bases from J; junction bases left unmatched: 11. The CDR3 has 16 residues. In DNA form, the CDR3 reads TGCGCCAGCAGCCACCGAAGACTAGCGCTGAGCGAGACCCAGTACTTC. Translation: CASSHRRLALSETQYF.